Listed below are T cell receptor beta chains from one sample, sequenced in a study of PD-L1 blockade in urothelial cancer. Some clones are missing from TCRdb's copy, which holds only in-frame ones; the method was immunoSEQ multiplex PCR. The data contain some 66,000 clones, more than 75% of them seen just once; the ten biggest clones take up more than 12%. The source material was PBMCs, sampled around atezolizumab (anti-PD-L1) treatment. These receptors were obtained from a man between 60 and 75 years old with urothelial cancer. Each CDR3 is given with its conserved first and last residue. Each record gives: J gene, CDR3 length, clone size, D gene, V gene, CDR3 protein, CDR3 DNA. D genes are given only for firm matches. The size of a clone is reported for some rows only, either as once, few or many, or as a class for expanded clones.

TRBJ1-3 15 NA NA TRBV25-1 CASSVTGSSGNTIYF TGTGCCAGCAGCGTGACAGGCAGCTCTGGAAACACCATATATTTT
TRBJ1-5 16 NA NA TRBV7-2 CASSLLPRGSNQPQHF TGTGCCAGCAGCTTACTCCCCCGGGGAAGCAATCAGCCCCAGCATTTT
TRBJ1-1 12 NA TRBD1 TRBV7-9 CASSLDFRGAFF TGTGCCAGCAGCTTAGATTTCAGGGGGGCTTTCTTT
TRBJ2-2 15 once NA TRBV9 CASSARGDNTGELFF TGTGCCAGCAGCGCGAGAGGAGACAACACCGGGGAGCTGTTTTTT
TRBJ2-4 14 NA NA TRBV9 CASSVGGRGVIQYF TGTGCCAGCAGCGTAGGGGGCAGGGGGGTTATTCAGTACTTC
TRBJ1-2 15 NA TRBD1 TRBV6-4 CASRPGGTGPYGYTF TGTGCCAGCCGCCCCGGGGGGACAGGGCCCTATGGCTACACCTTC
TRBJ1-4 16 NA TRBD1 TRBV7-2 CASSLGKGTGAEKLFF TGTGCCAGCAGCTTAGGAAAAGGGACAGGGGCGGAAAAACTGTTTTTT
TRBJ2-7 15 NA TRBD1 TRBV4-2 CASRPGQGLSYEQYF TGTGCCAGCAGACCGGGACAGGGTTTGTCCTACGAGCAGTACTTC
TRBJ2-1 15 NA TRBD2 TRBV7-6 CASSPSGGAYNEQFF TGTGCCAGCAGCCCCAGCGGGGGGGCCTACAATGAGCAGTTCTTC
TRBJ2-1 11 NA NA TRBV29-1 CSGTAYNEQFF TGCAGCGGGACAGCTTACAATGAGCAGTTCTTC
TRBJ2-7 17 NA NA TRBV4-2 CASSQDPPDSGRNEQYF TGTGCCAGCAGCCAAGATCCACCGGACAGTGGGAGAAACGAGCAGTACTTC
TRBJ2-5 13 NA TRBD1 TRBV29-1 CSGKTGGRETQYF TGCAGCGGCAAAACAGGGGGCAGGGAGACCCAGTACTTC
TRBJ2-1 15 NA TRBD2 TRBV28 CASSLQAGEVYEQFF TGTGCCAGCAGTTTACAAGCGGGGGAGGTTTATGAGCAGTTCTTC